This T cell receptor beta chain was documented in a study of cytomegalovirus exposure and HLA in healthy donors (dated by TCRdb to between 2016 and 2019). For context, the study as a whole: An earlier analysis of several hundred of the donors reported approximately 300 Gb of sequence data and 117 million unique TCR beta sequences obtained from about 179 million T cells. An early release that covered about 600 HLA-typed donors contained approximately 300 gigabases of sequencing data and 70 million to 100 million unique TCR sequences. Of the approximately 400 genotyped donors, about 84% fell in the genetic ancestry cluster associated with self-reported Caucasian donors. The aim of the study was to test whether cataloging public T cell receptors could identify signatures of past pathogen exposure. The study profiled the T cell repertoires of under 700 subjects by immunosequencing and related them to cytomegalovirus serostatus. Along with the approximately 700-subject first cohort, a separate validation cohort of over a hundred different subjects was used. High-throughput TCR immunosequencing, statistical association of individual TCRs with disease status, and machine learning were combined to predict cytomegalovirus infection status. A later analysis re-examined previously published TCR beta repertoires from about 700 donors and added high-resolution HLA genotyping to investigate patterns of TCR occurrence. Rather than drawing on any new phenotypic data, the later analysis identified candidate immune exposures from TCR beta sequences and the way those sequences occurred across donors. An earlier analysis of a few hundred of the donors applied high-throughput TCR beta sequencing to assess whether each TCR beta V gene segment acted as functional or pseudogenic. Alongside the repertoire data, information on donor age, sex, ethnicity and CMV serostatus was compiled. Genome-wide SNP genotypes for about 65% of the roughly 670 donors were used in a later genetic analysis, which treated that subset as a discovery cohort. Every discovery cohort repertoire had been produced on one sequencing platform. Class I and class II HLA loci were covered by the typing at four-digit resolution. The number of typed donors differed by locus: roughly 629-640 for A, B, C, DRB1 and DQB1; 500 to 550 for DQA1; roughly 600 for DPA1; and approximately 450 for DPB1. Because of strong linkage in the cohort, roughly five DR-DQ haplotypes were treated as single units for association and clustering. Across some 400 genotyped donors of the cohort, an average of roughly 250,000 unique TCR beta nucleotide sequences per donor were sequenced, and approximately 17% of those sequences were non-productive.

Taken from cysteine to phenylalanine, the CDR3 has 15 residues. Only CDR3 DNA is held: 45 bases, read in frame from base 1. The germline V gene sets CDR1 to SGHRS and CDR2 to YFSETQ. The V end loses 1 base and the J end loses 5 bases, and a stretch of 16 bases separates them. The library was produced with the immunoSEQ multiplex PCR assay. For the multiplex PCR, a mixture combining 60 forward primers for TCR Vbeta segments and 13 reverse primers for TCR Jbeta segments was used. A multiplex PCR assay on genomic DNA amplified the CDR3 region of rearranged TCR beta genes. On the Illumina HiSeq System, the amplified TCR beta libraries were sequenced as 87-base-pair reads. On the study's bioinformatics: A later analysis counted about 80 million unique TCR beta chains across the 600 to 850 repertoires, and 9.5 million to 11 million of these chains were shared by at least two donors. Raw reads were error-corrected and collapsed into unique sequences with a nearest-neighbor algorithm that merged closely related sequences to remove PCR and sequencing errors. CDR3 sequences were aligned to IMGT reference sequences to assign V, D and J gene segments. For a sequence to be retained, a match of at least six nucleotides was required to both a V gene segment and a J gene segment. Rearrangements were classified as productive when the CDR3 lacked stop codons and remained in frame with V and J, and all other rearrangements were classified as non-productive. Following IMGT convention, CDR3 was defined as the stretch from the second conserved V-encoded cysteine to the conserved J-encoded phenylalanine. Sequences without an unambiguous match to a single V gene segment were excluded from the earlier analysis of a few hundred of the donors. In an earlier analysis of approximately 500 of the donors, a V segment was called functional when productive rearrangements were above 56.7%, and segregating when the standard deviation between donors exceeded 5%. To diagnose cytomegalovirus status from the catalog of TCR beta chain sequences, a statistical classification framework was built. V and J gene assignment, in a later analysis, came from comparing TCR nucleotide sequences with IMGT/GENE-DB human TR gene sequences. The TCRdist pipeline was used in a later analysis to assign CDR3 sequences and most-parsimonious VDJ recombination scenarios. In a later analysis, each TCR beta chain was defined by its CDR3 amino acid sequence together with its V-gene family, and reads without a unique V-gene family were excluded. A later analysis removed 592 highly shared, low-generation-probability nucleotide sequences to deal with suspected cross-contamination and a sequencing artifact. In a later analysis, a clonal expansion index was calculated for each public chain from normalized within-repertoire ranks of inferred template counts. In a later analysis, generation probabilities were computed using a VDJ recombination model fitted to out-of-frame rearrangements, and the results were checked against IGoR. In a later analysis, hypergeometric tests were used to score TCR-TCR, TCR-HLA and TCR-CMV co-occurrence, with a repertoire-size bias correction applied to TCR pairs. A later analysis estimated false discovery rates by permuting HLA or CMV assignments 20 times. A later analysis grouped co-occurring TCRs with DBSCAN, adding TCRdist sequence similarity when clustering within HLA-allele-positive subsets. Repertoires with fewer than 30,000 or more than 120,000 public chains were left out of co-occurrence clustering, as were about 5 repertoires with anomalous nucleotide sharing. TCRdb provides this immuneACCESS table in a form limited to in-frame rearrangements. Some clones are lacking; in checked studies, under half of them reflect an unresolved V gene, and why the rest are absent is not known. V and J calls plus clone size are reproduced from that table; the DNA served to infer D and trimming. The sample yields around 150,000 clones; approximately 90% were counted once. The ten largest clones add up to 4.5% to 6.5% of the sample.

Broad study findings and their caveats: At a false discovery rate of 0.05, a later analysis linked 16,951 TCR beta sequences to specific HLA alleles. According to the authors, the approach could potentially be generalized to other disease states and immunological phenotypes. In a later analysis, HLA-associated TCR beta chains showed more clonal expansion and lower generation probabilities than non-associated chains that were equally common. A cluster of highly shared sequence variants was judged likely to be a technical artifact of the sequencing pipeline. In an earlier analysis of around 500 of the donors, most TCR beta V segments appeared in productive rearrangements about 87% or about 30% of the time, broadly matching IMGT annotations. Most CMV-associated TCR beta chains appeared to be HLA-restricted in a later analysis, and the HLA associations seemed to be driven largely by CMV exposure. Across donors, most TCR sequences were observed very rarely, whereas some public TCRs were present in many individuals. When HLA alleles, especially DR and DQ, strongly co-occurred, TCR associations were difficult to assign to individual alleles. A further reported finding was that TCR beta sequences accurately predicted the HLA-A and HLA-B alleles for most subjects in the first cohort. According to a later analysis, parvovirus B19, influenza, CMV and Epstein-Barr virus appeared linked to several top co-occurrence clusters. A few of the identified cytomegalovirus-associated TCR beta chains were confirmed in vitro to be specific for cytomegalovirus antigens. The study listed 150 to 200 TCR beta chains as associated with cytomegalovirus. Because counts were too low, seventeen rarely observed V segments, including chromosome 9 orphons, were excluded from the earlier analysis of 587 of the donors. A later genetic analysis reported fewer N-insertions in productive TCRs among donors in an Asian-associated ancestry cluster than the approximately 700-donor mean. Some IMGT-functional V segments, including TRBV6-2 and TRBV6-3, could not be told apart with the 87-base-pair reads, so those segments were excluded. Correlated functional status among segregating V segments might reflect linkage disequilibrium, but an unknown experimental factor could not be ruled out. This cohort had only TCR beta chains sequenced, and the lack of alpha or paired-chain data limited which features could be detected. In both the original and validation cohorts, the classifier was reported to diagnose cytomegalovirus status with high specificity and sensitivity. V-gene and J-gene trimming of TCR beta chains was associated with a missense DCLRE1C variant in a later genetic analysis, and the association was replicated in an independent cohort. Roughly uniform sequencing depth across donors was assumed in presence/absence analyses, although this assumption may not hold. Because HLA typing was missing for some donors at each locus, association tests included only the typed subset. In a later analysis, the rate of TCR association differed among HLA loci, with DRB1 alleles having the most associated TCRs and HLA-C alleles having the fewest. CMV serostatus was the only immune exposure information available for the cohort.

In total, approximately 690 healthy bone marrow donors made up the cohort. At the time of sampling, every cohort member was nominally healthy, though immune exposures that went unrecorded were likely present. The donor was CMV seronegative and belonged to the group of 350 or so seronegative cohort members. A peripheral blood sample was collected from each donor, and TCR beta sequencing was performed on peripheral blood mononuclear cells. Genomic DNA extraction from the blood cell samples was performed with the Qiagen DNeasy Blood Extraction Kit. This clone was detected once. What this receptor recognizes is not known. Per-base quality was not reported, and no clone a single base away is much larger than it.

Sequenced input: PBMCs. The rearranged chain carries TRBV5-1 and TRBJ2-7; the D gene is perhaps TRBD2, on 6 matching bases. This clonotype originated in a woman aged 25-40 years in good health and CMV-seronegative. The DNA sequence is as follows: TGCGCCAGCAGCTTGCGCCCCGGGGGTGGGAACGAGCAGTACTTC. This sequence encodes CASSLRPGGGNEQYF.